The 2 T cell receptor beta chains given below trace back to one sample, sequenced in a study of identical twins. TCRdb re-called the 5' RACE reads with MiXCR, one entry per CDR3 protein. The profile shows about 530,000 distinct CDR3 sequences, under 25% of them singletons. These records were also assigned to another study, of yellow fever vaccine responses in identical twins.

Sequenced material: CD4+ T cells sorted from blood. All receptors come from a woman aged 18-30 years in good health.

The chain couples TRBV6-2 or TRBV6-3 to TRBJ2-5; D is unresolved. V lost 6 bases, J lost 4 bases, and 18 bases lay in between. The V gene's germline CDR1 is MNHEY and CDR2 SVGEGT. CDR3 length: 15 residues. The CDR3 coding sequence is TGTGCCAGCAGGCTGTCGGGTGGTATGGGAGAGACCCAGTACTTC. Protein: CASRLSGGMGETQYF.

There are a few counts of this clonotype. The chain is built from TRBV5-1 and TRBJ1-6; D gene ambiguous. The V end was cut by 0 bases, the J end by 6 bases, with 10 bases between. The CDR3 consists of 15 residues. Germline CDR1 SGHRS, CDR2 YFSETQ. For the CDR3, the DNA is TGCGCCAGCAGCTTGGAGAGAGGAGGTAATTCACCCCTCCACTTT. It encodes CASSLERGGNSPLHF.